This entry lists 11 T cell receptor beta chains sequenced from one sample in a study of blood T cell repertoires in COVID-19 (dated by TCRdb to 2019 to 2021). Receptors were amplified or captured by the immunoSEQ multiplex PCR assay. The source is immuneACCESS, and TCRdb retained only in-frame sequences with V and J called. Part of the clones is not carried over; for the studies checked, unresolved V genes explain less than half of this, and the remainder is unexplained. Within this sample are roughly 270,000 clones, with about 85% of them counted one time only. The top ten clones comprise roughly 2.5% of the sample. Sequencing input: PBMCs or T cells enriched from blood (not recorded which). These receptors all come from a woman aged 50 to 60 who had recovered from COVID-19.

The J gene is TRBJ1-5, the V gene TRBV5-5; TRBD1 is a possible D gene (6 bases). This CDR3 spans 13 amino acids. Trimming cost V 4 bases and J 4 bases, with 9 bases left between them. The V gene's germline CDR1 is SGHKS and CDR2 YYEKEE (reference sequence). Here the CDR3 DNA reads TGTGCCAGCAGCACGGACAGTAATCAGCCCCAGCATTTT. Its protein product is CASSTDSNQPQHF. Drawing the rest from reference TRBV5-5 and TRBJ1-5, the complete variable domain is DAGVTQSPTHLIKTRGQQVTLRCSPISGHKSVSWYQQVLGQGPQFIFQYYEKEERGRGNFPDRFSARQFPNYSSELNVNALLLGDSALYLCASSTDSNQPQHFGDGTRLSIL.

This rearrangement joins TRBV7-3 to TRBJ1-5; D ambiguous. CDR3 length equals 14 residues. V was clipped by 1 base and J by 2 bases, with 6 bases between them. CDR1 and CDR2 from the germline V gene are SGHTA and FQGTGA. CDR3 coding DNA: TGTGCCAGCAGCTTAAACGGGGGCAATCAGCCCCAGCATTTT. This gives the protein CASSLNGGNQPQHF.

This clone was observed at least ten times. The chain carries TRBV3-1 (or the pseudogene TRBV3-2) and TRBJ1-5; the D gene is possibly TRBD1 (6 bases). This CDR3 contains 15 residues. The germline gives CDR1 LGHDT, CDR2 YNNKEL (reference sequence). Trimming cost V 1 base and J 5 bases, with 12 bases left between them. In DNA, the CDR3 is TGTGCCAGCAGCCAAGCCGACGGGGGGCATCAGCCCCAGCATTTT. This gives the protein CASSQADGGHQPQHF.

In its sample, this clone was seen once. The gene calls are TRBV5-1 and TRBJ2-7; 7 bases are a match to TRBD1. V trimming: 4 bases; J trimming: 5 bases; junction bases outside the gene matches: 12. This CDR3 region has 15 residues. Per the germline V gene, CDR1 is SGHRS and CDR2 is YFSETQ. The CDR3 DNA reads TGCGCCAGCAGCGTTACAACCAGACAGGGAAACGAGCAGTACTTC. Encoded protein: CASSVTTRQGNEQYF.

CDR3 sequence (DNA): TGTGCCAGCAGTTTCTTACGTAGGGGGGAGACCCAGTACTTC. As protein: CASSFLRRGETQYF. The gene calls are TRBV28 and TRBJ2-5; D may be TRBD1 (6 bases). Trimming removed 3 bases from V and 5 bases from J, with 13 bases in between. CDR3 length: 14 amino acids. The germline V gene has CDR1 MDHEN and CDR2 SYDVKM.

This clone was counted only a few times. V and J are TRBV19 and TRBJ1-5; maybe TRBD1 (6 bases). The CDR3 is made up of 13 amino acids. Germline V gene data show CDR1 as LNHDA and CDR2 as SQIVND (reference sequence). The ends were cut back, 10 bases at V and 4 bases at J, with 14 bases in the middle. CDR3 region: CAIQGGPNQPQHF. As DNA, the CDR3 is TGTGCCATACAAGGGGGACCTAATCAGCCCCAGCATTTT.

This chain uses TRBV7-9 with TRBJ1-6; D is undetermined. CDR3 length equals 13 residues. V dropped 4 bases and J dropped 9 bases, with 10 bases sitting between them. Per the germline V gene, CDR1 is SEHNR and CDR2 is FQNEAQ (reference sequence). The CDR3 DNA reads TGTGCCAGCAGCTCACGGGTCGGTTCACCCCTCCACTTT. Translated: CASSSRVGSPLHF.

The rearrangement links TRBV7-8 to TRBJ2-7; TRBD2 aligns across 8 bases. From germline, CDR1 is SGHVS and CDR2 FQNEAQ. V was clipped by 1 base and J by 3 bases; unmatched bases: 5. The CDR3 covers 15 residues. The CDR3 nucleotides read TGTGCCAGCAGCTTAGAAGCGGGAGAGGGCTACGAGCAGTACTTC. This gives the protein CASSLEAGEGYEQYF.

This clone was seen once. This chain uses TRBV19 with TRBJ1-6, with D unresolved. Germline CDR1 and CDR2: LNHDA and SQIVND (reference sequence). CDR3 length: 15 amino acids. V was clipped by 5 bases and J by 0 bases, with 8 bases between them. The CDR3 region is CASSWSSSYNSPLHF. The CDR3, as DNA: TGTGCCAGTAGTTGGTCGAGCTCCTATAATTCACCCCTCCACTTT.

The chain employs TRBV19 and TRBJ2-5; D may be TRBD1 (6 bases). The germline V and J ends were trimmed by 3 bases and 5 bases, with 13 bases remaining between them. Looked up from germline, CDR1 is LNHDA and CDR2 is SQIVND (reference sequence). The CDR3 runs 14 residues. The CDR3 DNA reads as TGTGCCAGTAGTATCAGAGGGGGAGCGGAGACCCAGTACTTC. Translating gives CASSIRGGAETQYF.

CDR3 coding DNA: TGCAGCGTCTCTGGACTAGCGAGCACAGATACGCAGTATTTT. Amino acid sequence: CSVSGLASTDTQYF. The V call is TRBV29-1, the J call TRBJ2-3; TRBD2 aligns across 9 bases. CDR1 is SQVTM and CDR2 is ANQGSEA in the germline V gene. This CDR3 has 14 amino acids. V was pared by 6 bases and J by 0 bases, with 4 bases of the junction left unmatched.